This TCR beta chain originates from a study of response to subunit inactivated influenza vaccine. Points from the study as a whole: Authors suggested seasonal influenza vaccinations each recruit few new T cells.

About this clonotype itself: Its target is unknown.

TCRdb analysed the RT-PCR reads with MiXCR anew, one entry per CDR3 protein. The data contain about 500,000 distinct CDR3 sequences, approximately 15% of them seen just once; the ten biggest clones take up around 3%. Germline CDR1 MNHEY, CDR2 SMNVEV (reference sequence). Losses at the gene ends were 6 bases for V and 8 bases for J; bases not matched to a gene: 9. The length of the CDR3 is 13 residues. Sequencing was performed on CD4+ T cells sorted from PBMCs, taken roughly 24 months after vaccination. This sequence originates from a man between 50 and 75 years old who received an inactivated influenza vaccine. The chain couples TRBV27 to TRBJ1-2; 7 bases map to TRBD1. CDR3 region: CASRGDRASGYTF. CDR3 DNA sequence: TGTGCCAGCAGGGGAGACAGGGCGAGCGGCTACACCTTC.